A selection of T cell receptor beta chains follows, all from one sample in a study of cytomegalovirus exposure and HLA in healthy donors. Profiling relied on immunoSEQ multiplex PCR, and the TCRdb table lists in-frame clones only, not all of them. The sample shows roughly 110,000 clones, around four fifths of them seen only once. The sequenced material came from PBMCs. All receptors come from a man aged 50-60 years in good health and CMV-seronegative. Both conserved end residues are part of each CDR3. D genes are given only for firm matches. The size entry is marked missing in some rows and otherwise reads once, few, many or a size class.

v_gene	abundance	d_gene	j_gene	CDR3aa	CDR3nt
TRBV5-1	.	TRBD1	TRBJ1-6	CASSLSSDRGNSPLHF	TGCGCCAGCAGCTTGTCGTCGGACAGGGGTAATTCACCCCTCCACTTT
TRBV28	few	TRBD1	TRBJ1-5	CASSLRTWTGRGYSNQPQHF	TGTGCCAGCAGTTTACGCACTTGGACAGGGCGAGGGTATAGCAATCAGCCCCAGCATTTT
TRBV4-2	few	TRBD1	TRBJ2-5	CASSQGGQGPETQYF	TGTGCCAGCAGCCAAGGGGGACAGGGGCCAGAGACCCAGTACTTC
TRBV4-3	.	TRBD2	TRBJ2-3	CASSPLGLAEGTDTQYF	TGCGCCAGCAGCCCCCTCGGACTAGCGGAGGGAACAGATACGCAGTATTTT
TRBV7-9	.	TRBD1	TRBJ1-5	CASSLGGQGNQPQHF	TGTGCCAGCAGCTTAGGAGGACAGGGGAATCAGCCCCAGCATTTT
TRBV7-9	.	.	TRBJ1-3	CASRDNRASGNTIYF	TGTGCCAGCAGAGATAACAGGGCCTCTGGAAACACCATATATTTT
TRBV30	.	.	TRBJ2-2	CAWSVSDTGELFF	TGTGCCTGGAGTGTGTCGGACACCGGGGAGCTGTTTTTT
TRBV6-1	.	.	TRBJ2-3	CASSEEIRASADTQYF	TGTGCCAGCAGTGAAGAAATCAGGGCTTCTGCAGATACGCAGTATTTT
TRBV2	few	.	TRBJ1-2	CASLRRTEGLLNYGYTF	TGTGCCTCCCTTAGAAGGACGGAGGGCCTTCTTAACTATGGCTACACCTTC
TRBV5-4	.	.	TRBJ1-3	CASSLDAGPGNTIYF	TGTGCCAGCAGCTTGGACGCAGGGCCAGGAAACACCATATATTTT
TRBV15	few	TRBD2	TRBJ2-3	CATSRKQTSGTDTQYF	TGTGCCACCAGCAGAAAGCAGACTAGCGGTACAGATACGCAGTATTTT
TRBV7-7	.	.	TRBJ2-5	CASSLDRQQETQYF	TGTGCTAGCAGCTTAGACAGACAGCAAGAGACCCAGTACTTC
TRBV19	few	.	TRBJ1-1	CASSEAEGLGAFF	TGTGCCAGTAGTGAGGCAGAGGGACTTGGGGCTTTCTTT
TRBV5-4	.	TRBD1	TRBJ1-3	CASSRQGAGNTIYF	TGTGCCAGCAGCCGACAGGGGGCGGGAAACACCATATATTTT
TRBV19	few	.	TRBJ1-5	CASRTLGVSNQPQHF	TGTGCCAGTAGGACTTTGGGAGTTAGCAATCAGCCCCAGCATTTT
TRBV19	.	.	TRBJ1-2	CASSREVYYGYTF	TGTGCCAGTAGTAGGGAGGTGTACTATGGCTACACCTTC
TRBV6-1	.	TRBD1	TRBJ2-2	CASSSDRAYTGELFF	TGTGCCAGCAGTTCGGACAGGGCGTACACCGGGGAGCTGTTTTTT
TRBV2	.	.	TRBJ2-1	CASSESVLAVGAEQFF	TGTGCCAGCAGTGAGAGTGTTCTAGCTGTGGGTGCCGAGCAGTTCTTC
TRBV7-8	.	TRBD1	TRBJ1-2	CASSGQGADGYTF	TGTGCCAGTTCAGGACAGGGGGCTGATGGCTACACCTTC
TRBV9	.	.	TRBJ2-3	CASSVEGDSTDTQYF	TGTGCCAGCAGCGTAGAGGGGGATAGCACAGATACGCAGTATTTT
TRBV7-2	.	.	TRBJ1-3	CASSLNGLISSGNTIYF	TGTGCCAGCAGCCTCAATGGACTCATCAGCTCTGGAAACACCATATATTTT
TRBV11-2	.	.	TRBJ1-1	CASSLAVSTEAFF	TGTGCCAGCAGCTTAGCGGTTTCGACTGAAGCTTTCTTT
TRBV5-1	.	TRBD1	TRBJ2-4	CASSLDRQGGIQYF	TGCGCCAGCAGCTTGGACCGACAGGGTGGCATTCAGTACTTC
TRBV7-9	.	.	TRBJ2-2	CASSFPGNTGELFF	TGTGCCAGCAGTTTCCCAGGGAACACCGGGGAGCTGTTTTTT
TRBV2	.	TRBD2	TRBJ2-3	CASRGLAGGSSTDTQYF	TGTGCCAGCCGTGGACTAGCGGGGGGGTCTAGCACAGATACGCAGTATTTT
TRBV5-1	.	TRBD2	TRBJ2-3	CASSLPETSFPDTQYF	TGCGCCAGCAGCTTACCGGAGACTAGCTTCCCAGATACGCAGTATTTT
TRBV4-2	.	.	TRBJ1-4	CASSQLMSEKLFF	TGTGCCAGCAGCCAGCTAATGAGTGAAAAACTGTTTTTT
TRBV28	few	.	TRBJ2-1	CASSSYRYNEQFF	TGTGCCAGCAGTTCATACAGGTACAATGAGCAGTTCTTC
TRBV5-1	few	.	TRBJ2-3	CASSLEGQLSDTQYF	TGCGCCAGCAGCTTGGAGGGACAACTGTCAGATACGCAGTATTTT
TRBV30	.	.	TRBJ2-1	CAWNSLSSYNEQFF	TGTGCCTGGAATAGCCTTAGCTCCTACAATGAGCAGTTCTTC
TRBV6-1	.	.	TRBJ2-3	CASSPPGDSTDTQYF	TGTGCCAGCAGTCCCCCAGGGGATAGCACAGATACGCAGTATTTT
TRBV5-6	.	TRBD1	TRBJ2-7	CASSLSLSGTGEGEQYF	TGTGCCAGCAGCTTGAGCCTTTCCGGGACAGGGGAAGGCGAGCAGTACTTC
TRBV4-2	.	TRBD1	TRBJ1-4	CASSQDPNGQGHEKLFF	TGTGCCAGCAGCCAAGATCCTAACGGACAGGGGCATGAAAAACTGTTTTTT
TRBV7-9	.	.	TRBJ2-2	CASSLDGPRGGELFF	TGTGCCAGCAGCTTAGATGGACCCCGGGGCGGGGAGCTGTTTTTT
TRBV4-2	.	.	TRBJ1-1	CASSSSLGGGGMNTEAFF	TGTGCCAGCAGTAGCTCACTGGGAGGGGGAGGAATGAACACTGAAGCTTTCTTT
TRBV11-2	.	TRBD1	TRBJ1-1	CASSLVSGGGTEAFF	TGTGCCAGCAGCTTAGTCTCAGGGGGCGGCACTGAAGCTTTCTTT
TRBV7-2	once	.	TRBJ1-6	CASSRSPGGYNSPLHF	TGTGCCAGCAGCCGGAGCCCCGGGGGCTATAATTCACCCCTCCACTTT
TRBV5-1	.	.	TRBJ2-3	CASSLVRESTDTQYF	TGCGCCAGCAGCTTGGTTCGGGAGAGCACAGATACGCAGTATTTT
TRBV29-1	.	.	TRBJ1-1	CSVLPAGNTEAFF	TGCAGCGTTTTGCCCGCGGGTAACACTGAAGCTTTCTTT
TRBV7-3	.	.	TRBJ2-5	CASSFTTRETQYF	TGTGCCAGCAGCTTCACCACGAGAGAGACCCAGTACTTC
TRBV2	.	TRBD2	TRBJ2-2	CASSPTSAGAGELFF	TGTGCCAGCAGTCCTACTAGCGCGGGAGCCGGGGAGCTGTTTTTT
TRBV7-8	.	TRBD2	TRBJ2-3	CASRTSGVEDTQYF	TGTGCCAGCCGGACTAGCGGGGTGGAAGATACGCAGTATTTT
TRBV5-1	.	TRBD2	TRBJ2-1	CASSLESSGGEQFF	TGCGCCAGCAGCTTGGAAAGTAGCGGGGGTGAGCAGTTCTTC
TRBV30	.	.	TRBJ1-3	CAWSGLTGAGNTIYF	TGTGCCTGGAGTGGGCTGACGGGAGCTGGAAACACCATATATTTT
TRBV6-5	once	TRBD2	TRBJ2-1	CASSSGLAGASGEQFF	TGTGCCAGCAGTTCAGGACTAGCGGGGGCCAGTGGTGAGCAGTTCTTC
TRBV6-1	few	.	TRBJ2-5	CASTSGELETQYF	TGTGCCAGCACTTCAGGGGAGCTGGAGACCCAGTACTTC
TRBV10-1	.	TRBD1	TRBJ2-7	CASSVRGGSGEQYF	TGCGCCAGCAGTGTGAGAGGGGGCTCAGGCGAGCAGTACTTC
TRBV2	.	.	TRBJ1-4	CASRSIWTADEKLFF	TGTGCCAGCAGATCAATTTGGACAGCGGATGAAAAACTGTTTTTT
TRBV10-1	.	TRBD1	TRBJ1-5	CASNQDRGGIQHF	TGCGCCAGCAACCAGGACAGGGGAGGGATCCAGCATTTT
TRBV19	once	TRBD1	TRBJ1-5	CASVGTGDYQPQHF	TGTGCCAGTGTGGGGACAGGGGACTATCAGCCCCAGCATTTT
TRBV18	.	.	TRBJ1-5	CASSPGFGGHQPQHF	TGTGCCAGCTCACCGGGGTTCGGCGGGCATCAGCCCCAGCATTTT
TRBV6-5	.	.	TRBJ1-5	CASSPGGRKQPQHF	TGTGCCAGCAGTCCGGGGGGTAGGAAGCAGCCCCAGCATTTT
TRBV7-2	.	.	TRBJ1-4	CASSLGRGPTNEKLFF	TGTGCCAGCAGCTTAGGAAGGGGCCCAACTAATGAAAAACTGTTTTTT